These 9 T cell receptor beta chains came from one sample sequenced in a study of CD8 T cells in ankylosing spondylitis. From the 5' RACE reads, TCRdb called clonotypes with MiXCR, one entry per CDR3 protein. Altogether about 240,000 distinct CDR3 sequences are present, around 8% being singletons, with the ten largest covering 4% to 5.5%. Material: blood, either unsorted or a sorted T cell fraction (not recorded which). The receptors stem from a female donor with ankylosing spondylitis or in good health (not recorded which).

This clonotype was seen at least ten times. CDR3 nucleotides: TGTGCCAGCAGTTTGAACCTCTTGCATGAGCAGTTCTTC. Its translation: CASSLNLLHEQFF. The genes are TRBV27 and TRBJ2-1; D call uncertain. The V and J ends lost 3 bases and 8 bases respectively, with 11 bases between them. Germline CDR1 is MNHEY and CDR2 is SMNVEV (reference sequence). CDR3 length equals 13 residues.

This clonotype was recorded many times. The chain is built from TRBV7-3 and TRBJ2-2; TRBD1 is a possible D gene (6 bases). This CDR3 has 14 residues. CDR1 is SGHTA and CDR2 is FQGTGA in the germline V gene. Between the trimmed V and J ends, which lost 4 bases and 6 bases, there was a span of 12 bases. CDR3 residues: CASSSTGMAGELFF. The CDR3 DNA reads as TGTGCCAGCAGCTCAACAGGGATGGCCGGGGAGCTGTTTTTT.

This clonotype was found many times. The chain employs TRBV7-2 and TRBJ2-1, with 12 bases lining up with TRBD2. V gave up 5 bases and J gave up 9 bases; unmatched junction bases: 11. This CDR3 is built from 16 residues. Germline loops: CDR1 SGHTA, CDR2 FQGNSA. DNA of the CDR3: TGTGCCAGCAGCCCCACTAGCGGGAGGATGGGGGGTGAGCAGTTCTTC. It is translated as CASSPTSGRMGGEQFF.

This clonotype was detected ten times or more. The chain has TRBV4-3 and TRBJ2-7; 9 nucleotides agree with TRBD1. The ends lost 0 bases at V and 4 bases at J; junction bases unmatched: 10. The length of the CDR3 is 17 residues. CDR1 is LGHNA, CDR2 YSLEER, per germline. This CDR3 is CASSQEVTGTGRYEQYF. The CDR3 region has the DNA TGCGCCAGCAGCCAAGAGGTGACCGGGACAGGGAGGTACGAGCAGTACTTC.

This chain uses TRBV7-3 with TRBJ2-1; D call uncertain. The CDR3 runs to 16 residues. Germline V gene lookup returns CDR1 SGHTA and CDR2 FQGTGA. V lost 6 bases and J 10 bases, leaving 25 bases between the germline ends. Here the CDR3 DNA reads TGTGCCAGCAGTCCGCTCGACCGACGAGAGTTGGGGGAGCAGTTCTTC. Protein sequence: CASSPLDRRELGEQFF.

At least ten counts were recorded for this clonotype. The gene calls are TRBV3-1 and TRBJ1-4; TRBD1 is a possible D gene (5 bases). Trimming took 4 bases from V and 5 from J, leaving 11 bases between them. CDR1 LGHDT and CDR2 YNNKEL come from the germline V gene (reference sequence). The CDR3 is 14 amino acids. CDR3 sequence: CASSPGTVNEKLFF. CDR3 coding DNA: TGTGCCAGCAGCCCCGGGACCGTGAATGAAAAACTGTTTTTT.

Many counts were recorded for this clonotype. Here the CDR3 DNA reads TGCAGTGCTGAGCGGACAGGGGGAACCGGGGAGCTGTTTTTT. It codes for CSAERTGGTGELFF. The chain joins TRBV20-1 to TRBJ2-2; 10 bases line up with TRBD1. In germline, CDR1 is DFQATT, CDR2 SNEGSKA (reference sequence). CDR3 length equals 14 residues. The trim removed 5 bases at V and 5 bases at J, leaving 5 bases unmatched.

This clonotype was counted ten times or more. CDR3 nucleotide sequence: TGTGCCAGCAGCCCCAGGGGAGGATGGGAGACCCAGTACTTC. This codes for CASSPRGGWETQYF. This chain joins TRBV9 and TRBJ2-5; D is tentatively TRBD1 or TRBD2 (6 bases each). Germline V gives CDR1 SGDLS, CDR2 YYNGEE. The CDR3 covers 14 residues. With 4 bases removed from V and 5 bases from J, the gap between germline ends came to 15 bases.

For this clonotype: A much larger clone differs from this one at a single base, so this may be a read error. The V call is TRBV20-1, the J call TRBJ2-2, with D perhaps given as TRBD1 or TRBD2 (6 bases each). The CDR3 consists of 17 residues. The germline V gene encodes CDR1 DFQATT and CDR2 SNEGSKA (reference sequence). Here the CDR3 reads CSARDPVKGVNTGGLFF. For the CDR3, the DNA is TGCAGTGCTAGAGATCCCGTTAAGGGGGTAAATACCGGGGGGCTGTTTTTT.